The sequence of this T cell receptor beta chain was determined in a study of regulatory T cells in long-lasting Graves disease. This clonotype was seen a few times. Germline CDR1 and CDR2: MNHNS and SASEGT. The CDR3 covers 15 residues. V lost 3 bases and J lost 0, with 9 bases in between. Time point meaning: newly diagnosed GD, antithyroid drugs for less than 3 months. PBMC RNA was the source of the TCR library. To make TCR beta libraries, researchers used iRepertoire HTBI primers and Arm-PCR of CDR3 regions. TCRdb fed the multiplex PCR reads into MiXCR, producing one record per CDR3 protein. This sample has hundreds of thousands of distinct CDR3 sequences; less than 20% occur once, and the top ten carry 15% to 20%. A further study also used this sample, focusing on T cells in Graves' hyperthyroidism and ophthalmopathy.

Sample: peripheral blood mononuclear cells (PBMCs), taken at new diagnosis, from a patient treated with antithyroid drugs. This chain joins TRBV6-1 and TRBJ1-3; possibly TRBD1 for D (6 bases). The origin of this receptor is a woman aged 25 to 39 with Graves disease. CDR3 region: CASSDDRNSGNTIYF. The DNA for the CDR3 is TGTGCCAGCAGTGACGACAGGAACTCTGGAAACACCATATATTTT.